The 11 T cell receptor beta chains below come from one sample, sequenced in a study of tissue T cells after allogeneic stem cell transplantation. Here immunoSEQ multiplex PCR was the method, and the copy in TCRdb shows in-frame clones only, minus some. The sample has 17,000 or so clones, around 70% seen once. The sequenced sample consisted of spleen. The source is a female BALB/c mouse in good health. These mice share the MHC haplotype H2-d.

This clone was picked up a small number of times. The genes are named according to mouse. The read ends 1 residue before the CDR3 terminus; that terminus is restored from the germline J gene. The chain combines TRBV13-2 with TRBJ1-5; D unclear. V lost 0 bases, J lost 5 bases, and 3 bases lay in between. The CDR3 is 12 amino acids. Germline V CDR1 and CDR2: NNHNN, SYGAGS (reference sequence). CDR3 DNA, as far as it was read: TGTGCCAGCGGTGATGCCGACCAGGCTCCGCTT. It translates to CASGDADQAPL. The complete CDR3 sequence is CASGDADQAPLF.

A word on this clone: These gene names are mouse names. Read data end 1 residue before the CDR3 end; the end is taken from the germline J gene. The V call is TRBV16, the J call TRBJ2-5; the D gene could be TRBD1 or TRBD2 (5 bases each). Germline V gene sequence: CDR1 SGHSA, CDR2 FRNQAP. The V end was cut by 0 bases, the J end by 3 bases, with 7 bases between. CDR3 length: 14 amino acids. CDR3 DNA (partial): TGTGCAAGCAGCTTAGAGGGGGATCAAGACACCCAGTAC. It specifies CASSLEGDQDTQY. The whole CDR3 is CASSLEGDQDTQYF. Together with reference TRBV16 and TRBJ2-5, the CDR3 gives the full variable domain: NAGVIQTPRHKVTGKGQEATLWCEPISGHSAVFWYRQTIVQGLEFLTYFRNQAPIDDSGMPKERFSAQMPNQSHSTLKIQSTQPQDSAVYLCASSLEGDQDTQYFGPGTRLLVL.

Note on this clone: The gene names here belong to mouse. The chain's CDR3 is CASSDGAGASDTQYF. Incomplete CDR3 DNA: TGTGCCAGCAGTGATGGAGCGGGGGCGAGTGACACCCAGTAC. The genes are TRBV13-1 and TRBJ2-5; the D gene could be TRBD1 or TRBD2 (6 bases each). Read coverage stops 1 residue before the CDR3 terminus; the germline J gene supplies the remainder. The CDR3 has 15 amino acids. Trimming removed 0 bases at V and 6 bases at J, with 14 bases between. The germline V gene encodes CDR1 NSHNY and CDR2 SYGAGN.

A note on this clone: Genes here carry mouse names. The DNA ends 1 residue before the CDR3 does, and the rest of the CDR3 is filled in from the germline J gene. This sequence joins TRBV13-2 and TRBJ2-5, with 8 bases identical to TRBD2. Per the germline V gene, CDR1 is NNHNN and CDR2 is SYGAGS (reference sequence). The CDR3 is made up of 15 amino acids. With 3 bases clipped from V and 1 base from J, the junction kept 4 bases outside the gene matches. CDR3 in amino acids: CASGASDWDQDTQYF. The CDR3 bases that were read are TGTGCCAGCGGTGCCTCGGACTGGGACCAAGACACCCAGTAC.

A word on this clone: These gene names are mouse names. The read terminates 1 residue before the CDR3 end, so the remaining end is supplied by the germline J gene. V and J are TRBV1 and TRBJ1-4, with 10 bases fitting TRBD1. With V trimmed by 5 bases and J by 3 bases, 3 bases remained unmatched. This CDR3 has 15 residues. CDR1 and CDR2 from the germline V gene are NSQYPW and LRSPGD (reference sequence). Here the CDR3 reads CTCSPGQGTNERLFF. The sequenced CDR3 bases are TGCACCTGCAGTCCGGGACAGGGGACCAACGAAAGATTATTT.

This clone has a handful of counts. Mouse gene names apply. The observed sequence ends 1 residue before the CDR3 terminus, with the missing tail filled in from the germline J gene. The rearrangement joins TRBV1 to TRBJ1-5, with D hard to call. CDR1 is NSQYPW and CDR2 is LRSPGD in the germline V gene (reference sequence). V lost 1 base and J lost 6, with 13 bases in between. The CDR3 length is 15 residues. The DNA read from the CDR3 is TGCACCTGCAGTGCAGTCCCCACGTCGTCCCAGGCTCCGCTT. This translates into CTCSAVPTSSQAPL. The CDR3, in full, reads CTCSAVPTSSQAPLF.

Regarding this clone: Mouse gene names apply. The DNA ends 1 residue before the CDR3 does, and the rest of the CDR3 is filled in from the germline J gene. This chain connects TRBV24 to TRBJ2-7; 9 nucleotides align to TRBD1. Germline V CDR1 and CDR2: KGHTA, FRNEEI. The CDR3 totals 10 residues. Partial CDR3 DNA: TGTCACAGGGGGCTGGATGAACAGTAC. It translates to CHRGLDEQY. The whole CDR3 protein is CHRGLDEQYF.

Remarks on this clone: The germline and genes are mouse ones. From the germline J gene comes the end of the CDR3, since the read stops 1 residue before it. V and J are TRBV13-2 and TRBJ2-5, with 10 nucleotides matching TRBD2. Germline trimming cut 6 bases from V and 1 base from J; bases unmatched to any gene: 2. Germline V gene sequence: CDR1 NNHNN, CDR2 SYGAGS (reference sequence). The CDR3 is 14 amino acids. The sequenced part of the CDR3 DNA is TGTGCCAGCGACTGGGGGGGGTACCAAGACACCCAGTAC. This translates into CASDWGGYQDTQY. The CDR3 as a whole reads CASDWGGYQDTQYF.

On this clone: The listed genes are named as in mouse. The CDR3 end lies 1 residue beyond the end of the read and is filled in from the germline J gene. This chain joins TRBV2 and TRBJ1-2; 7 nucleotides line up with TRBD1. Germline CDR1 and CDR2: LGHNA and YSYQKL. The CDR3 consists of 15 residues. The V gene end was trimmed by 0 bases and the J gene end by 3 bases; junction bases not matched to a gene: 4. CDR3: CASSQEETGYSDYTF. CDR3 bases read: TGTGCCAGCAGCCAAGAGGAGACAGGGTACTCCGACTACACC.

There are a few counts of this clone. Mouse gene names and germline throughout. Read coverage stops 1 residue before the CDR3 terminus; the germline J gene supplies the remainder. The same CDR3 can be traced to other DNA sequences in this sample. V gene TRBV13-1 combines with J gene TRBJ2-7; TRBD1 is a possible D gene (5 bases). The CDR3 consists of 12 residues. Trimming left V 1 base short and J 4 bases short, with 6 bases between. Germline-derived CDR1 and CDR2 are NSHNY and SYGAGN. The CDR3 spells CASSDRQYEQYF. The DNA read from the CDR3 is TGTGCCAGCAGTGATAGACAGTATGAACAGTAC.

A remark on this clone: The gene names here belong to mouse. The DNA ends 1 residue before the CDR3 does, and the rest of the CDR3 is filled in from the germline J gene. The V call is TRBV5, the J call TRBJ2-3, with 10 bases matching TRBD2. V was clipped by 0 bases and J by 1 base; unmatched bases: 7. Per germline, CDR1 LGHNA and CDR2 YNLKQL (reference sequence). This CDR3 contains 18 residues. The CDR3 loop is CASSQDSWGGAGAETLYF. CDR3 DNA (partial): TGTGCCAGCAGCCAAGATTCCTGGGGGGGCGCGGGTGCAGAAACGCTGTAT.